One sample yielded the 27 T cell receptor beta chains listed below, sequenced in a study of T cell responses to AZD1222 COVID-19 vaccine. Method: immunoSEQ multiplex PCR; TCRdb's copy keeps in-frame clones and lacks some. The sample consists of about 67,000 clones, 83% of them appearing once. Sequences were derived from peripheral blood, sampled 28 days after the second AZD1222 dose. These receptors were obtained from an adult who received the AZD1222 COVID-19 vaccine.

V gene TRBV4-1 combines with J gene TRBJ1-4; D gene uncertain. The CDR3 runs to 14 residues. CDR1 is MGHRA, CDR2 YSYEKL, per germline. Between the trimmed V and J ends, which lost 5 bases and 8 bases, there was a span of 15 bases. DNA of the CDR3: TGCGCCAGCAGCTCTAAGGCGGAAAAGGAAAAACTGTTTTTT. Amino acids: CASSSKAEKEKLFF.

The rearrangement joins TRBV5-5 to TRBJ2-1, with 11 nucleotides matching TRBD2. V shed 5 bases, J shed 6 bases, and the junction held 10 bases outside the gene matches. The CDR3 has 16 amino acids. Looked up from germline, CDR1 is SGHKS and CDR2 is YYEKEE (reference sequence). CDR3 residues: CASRGWGLAEGNEQFF. The DNA for the CDR3 is TGTGCCAGCAGGGGATGGGGACTAGCGGAAGGCAATGAGCAGTTCTTC.

The V call is TRBV2, the J call TRBJ2-1, with 10 bases matching TRBD2. Unmatched junction bases numbered 13, after V lost 8 bases and J lost 9 bases. CDR3 length equals 15 residues. Looked up from germline, CDR1 is SNHLY and CDR2 is FYNNEI. The CDR3 nucleotides read TGTGCCAGCTCCCTTAGGAGCGGGGGGGGTTCTGAGCAGTTCTTC. This encodes CASSLRSGGGSEQFF.

This rearrangement joins TRBV16 to TRBJ1-1; D is possibly TRBD1 (5 bases). Germline lookup yields CDR1 KGHSY and CDR2 FQNENV. The CDR3 loop spans 14 amino acids. Trimming removed 4 bases from V and 6 bases from J, with 15 bases in between. This chain's CDR3 is CASSLTMAGPEAFF. CDR3 DNA sequence: TGTGCCAGCAGCCTAACGATGGCGGGGCCTGAAGCTTTCTTT.

The J gene is TRBJ2-3, the V gene TRBV18; 7 bases are a match to TRBD2. This CDR3 spans 13 amino acids. With 2 bases clipped from V and 6 bases from J, the junction kept 2 bases outside the gene matches. Germline V CDR1 and CDR2: KGHSH, LQKENI. CDR3 sequence reads: CASSPGLGDTQYF. DNA of the CDR3: TGTGCCAGCTCACCAGGACTAGGGGATACGCAGTATTTT.

This chain uses TRBV7-9 with TRBJ2-1, with D uncertain. Deletions cut 3 bases from V and 10 bases from J, with 13 bases between. Germline V gene lookup returns CDR1 SEHNR and CDR2 FQNEAQ (reference sequence). The CDR3 runs to 13 residues. The CDR3 nucleotides read TGTGCCAGCAGCTTGAGAGATTCTACAGAGCAGTTCTTC. It translates to CASSLRDSTEQFF. Complete variable domain (other parts from reference TRBV7-9 and TRBJ2-1): DTGVSQNPRHKITKRGQNVTFRCDPISEHNRLYWYRQTLGQGPEFLTYFQNEAQLEKSRLLSDRFSAERPKGSFSTLEIQRTEQGDSAMYLCASSLRDSTEQFFGPGTRLTVL.

CDR3 region: CASSRRGVSPYEQYF. Here the CDR3 DNA reads TGTGCCAGCAGCCGTAGGGGAGTTTCCCCCTACGAGCAGTACTTC. This chain connects TRBV7-2 to TRBJ2-7; D tentatively reads TRBD1 or TRBD2 (5 bases each). V was shortened by 5 bases and J by 2 bases, with 16 bases between the two germline ends. Germline V lookup: CDR1 SGHTA, CDR2 FQGNSA. CDR3 length: 15 amino acids.

This chain uses TRBV7-2 with TRBJ1-3, with no clear D. This CDR3 has 13 residues. V dropped 5 bases and J dropped 8 bases, with 13 bases sitting between them. The germline V gene has CDR1 SGHTA and CDR2 FQGNSA. This chain's CDR3 is CASSHKPGDTIYF. CDR3 nucleotides: TGTGCCAGCAGCCACAAGCCCGGAGACACCATATATTTT.

The gene calls are TRBV6-5 and TRBJ1-5; a weak D match, TRBD1 (5 bases). Germline V gene lookup returns CDR1 MNHEY and CDR2 SVGAGI. The CDR3 is made up of 15 amino acids. V gave up 11 bases and J gave up 7 bases, with 24 bases separating them. CDR3 nucleotides: TGTGCCTGCCTCCTCCTGGCGGGTCCAGGGCAGCCCCAGCATTTT. It yields the protein CACLLLAGPGQPQHF.

The chain has TRBV2 and TRBJ2-1, with TRBD2 matching over 14 bases. The V gene's germline CDR1 is SNHLY and CDR2 FYNNEI. CDR3 length: 19 amino acids. V lost 2 bases, J lost 5 bases, and 11 bases stayed unmatched. For the CDR3, the DNA is TGTGCCAGCAGTGAACTCTTACCGGGACTAGCGGGGGTTGACAATGAGCAGTTCTTC. Translated: CASSELLPGLAGVDNEQFF.

This rearrangement joins TRBV3-1 (or the pseudogene TRBV3-2) to TRBJ1-5; D ambiguous. V shed 5 bases and J shed 5 bases, with 10 bases lying between them. This CDR3 is built from 13 residues. The germline V gene encodes CDR1 LGHDT and CDR2 YNNKEL (reference sequence). CDR3 nucleotides: TGTGCCAGCAGCGTACGGGCCGATCAGCCCCAGCATTTT. Its translation: CASSVRADQPQHF.

This clone appeared a single time. The V gene is TRBV19, the J gene TRBJ1-2; D unresolved. The germline gives CDR1 LNHDA, CDR2 SQIVND (reference sequence). V gave up 6 bases and J gave up 4 bases, with 12 bases separating them. The CDR3 sequence is 13 residues long. The CDR3 sequence is CASRQMDRYGYTF. In nucleotides, the CDR3 is TGTGCCAGTAGGCAGATGGACCGCTATGGCTACACCTTC.

V usage is TRBV30 and J usage is TRBJ1-6; D is undetermined. The ends were cut back, 1 base at V and 7 bases at J, with 11 bases in the middle. Germline V gives CDR1 GTSNPN, CDR2 SVGIG (reference sequence). The CDR3 covers 14 residues. Here the CDR3 DNA reads TGTGCCTGGAGTGGGTCAGGAACCAATTCACCCCTCCACTTT. Protein sequence: CAWSGSGTNSPLHF.

The chain links TRBV2 to TRBJ1-1, with a tentative D call TRBD1 (5 bases). Germline values: CDR1 SNHLY, CDR2 FYNNEI. V was pared by 6 bases and J by 1 base, with 6 bases between. The CDR3 is made up of 12 amino acids. The DNA of the CDR3 is TGTGCCAGCAGAGGACAGAACACTGAAGCTTTCTTT. Amino acid sequence: CASRGQNTEAFF. The variable domain in full, with the rest retrieved from reference TRBV2 and TRBJ1-1, is EPEVTQTPSHQVTQMGQEVILRCVPISNHLYFYWYRQILGQKVEFLVSFYNNEISEKSEIFDDQFSVERPDGSNFTLKIRSTKLEDSAMYFCASRGQNTEAFFGQGTRLTVV.

V is TRBV5-1 and J is TRBJ2-7; 13 nucleotides agree with TRBD2. The CDR3 loop spans 16 amino acids. J lost 4 bases, V lost 0 bases, and 4 bases had no gene match. Germline CDR1 SGHRS, CDR2 YFSETQ. The CDR3 is CASSLAMTSGGYEQYF. The CDR3, as DNA: TGCGCCAGCAGCTTGGCCATGACTAGCGGGGGGTACGAGCAGTACTTC.

The chain joins TRBV5-1 to TRBJ1-4; 7 bases match TRBD1. The CDR3 sequence is 13 residues long. The germline gives CDR1 SGHRS, CDR2 YFSETQ. V shed 7 bases, J shed 5 bases, and the junction held 5 bases outside the gene matches. The CDR3 reads CASRQGQNEKLFF. The CDR3, as DNA: TGCGCCAGCCGACAGGGACAGAATGAAAAACTGTTTTTT.

This clone was seen a handful of times. The chain is built from TRBV5-1 and TRBJ1-6; 12 bases align to TRBD1. J lost 10 bases, V lost 5 bases, and 4 bases had no gene match. CDR3 length: 14 residues. CDR1 is SGHRS and CDR2 is YFSETQ in the germline V gene. CDR3: CASRGTGGGSPLHF. The CDR3 DNA follows: TGCGCCAGCAGGGGGACAGGGGGCGGCTCACCCCTCCACTTT.

The V gene is TRBV7-9, the J gene TRBJ2-7; perhaps TRBD1 as D (6 bases). V lost 1 base and J lost 3, with 10 bases in between. The CDR3 runs 14 residues. Germline values: CDR1 SEHNR, CDR2 FQNEAQ (reference sequence). The CDR3 loop reads CASSLGGPHYEQYF. The CDR3 nucleotides are TGTGCCAGCAGCTTAGGGGGGCCACACTACGAGCAGTACTTC.

The V and J genes are TRBV5-1 and TRBJ1-5, with no clear D. V was shortened by 3 bases and J by 9 bases, with 13 bases between the two germline ends. Germline-derived CDR1 and CDR2 are SGHRS and YFSETQ. The CDR3 is 13 residues long. The DNA for the CDR3 is TGCGCCAGCAGCTATGAGGCCTCGGGGCCCCAGCATTTT. Translated, it gives CASSYEASGPQHF.

The chain combines TRBV13 with TRBJ1-6; D is perhaps TRBD1 (5 bases). Germline assignment: CDR1 PRHDT and CDR2 FYEKMQ (reference sequence). The CDR3 runs to 16 residues. Trimming pared 5 bases from V and 14 bases from J, leaving 25 bases between. The CDR3 spells CASSPEGRGPDSALHF. The CDR3 DNA sequence: TGTGCCAGCAGCCCCGAGGGTAGGGGCCCTGATTCGGCCCTCCACTTT.

The chain joins TRBV19 to TRBJ1-5, with 7 nucleotides matching TRBD1. The CDR3 sequence is 13 residues long. CDR1 LNHDA and CDR2 SQIVND come from the germline V gene (reference sequence). The junction had 3 bases not matched to a gene; V was cut back by 7 bases and J by 3 bases. The CDR3 DNA sequence: TGTGCCAGTACAGGGGGATACAATCAGCCCCAGCATTTT. It specifies CASTGGYNQPQHF.

This clone is a singleton in its sample. The chain is built from TRBV20-1 and TRBJ1-1; D is ambiguous. V was clipped by 3 bases and J by 5 bases, with 13 bases between them. CDR1 and CDR2 from the germline V gene are DFQATT and SNEGSKA (reference sequence). The CDR3 covers 13 residues. Here the CDR3 DNA reads TGCAGTGCTAGTCGTGGTCCCGGGACTGAAGCTTTCTTT. Amino acid sequence: CSASRGPGTEAFF.

A single count supports this clone. This rearrangement joins TRBV11-2 to TRBJ1-4, with no clear D. The CDR3 is made up of 18 amino acids. Germline V gene lookup returns CDR1 SGHAT and CDR2 FQNNGV. V lost 5 bases and J lost 0, with 19 bases in between. Here the CDR3 DNA reads TGTGCCAGCAGCCCCCGACGGACCACCTCTGCAACTAATGAAAAACTGTTTTTT. Protein sequence: CASSPRRTTSATNEKLFF.

This clone was seen once. The chain has TRBV7-8 and TRBJ1-5, with D hard to call. The V gene lost 0 bases and the J gene lost 5 bases, with 17 bases spanning the gap. Germline V gene data show CDR1 as SGHVS and CDR2 as FQNEAQ. This CDR3 has 17 residues. CDR3: CASSLAMAVAPHQPQHF. For the CDR3, the DNA is TGTGCCAGCAGCTTAGCGATGGCGGTTGCCCCCCATCAGCCCCAGCATTTT.

The J gene is TRBJ1-1, the V gene TRBV5-1, with TRBD1 as a possible D gene (6 bases). From germline, CDR1 is SGHRS and CDR2 YFSETQ. Trimming pared 3 bases from V and 4 bases from J, leaving 10 bases between. The CDR3 runs to 13 residues. Here the CDR3 reads CASSSLQGTEAFF. The CDR3 DNA reads as TGCGCCAGCAGCTCATTACAGGGCACTGAAGCTTTCTTT.

There are a few counts of this clone. The chain employs TRBV10-3 and TRBJ1-2, with TRBD1 as a possible D gene (6 bases). The germline CDR1 and CDR2 sequences are ENHRY and SYGVKD. The ends were cut back, 9 bases at V and 3 bases at J, with 17 bases in the middle. CDR3 size: 14 residues. CDR3 region: CAIRDIRDDYGYTF. DNA for the CDR3: TGTGCCATAAGGGACATTAGGGATGACTATGGCTACACCTTC.

The chain uses TRBV18 and TRBJ1-2; 12 nucleotides agree with TRBD1. V lost 5 bases and J lost 6; bases outside the gene matches: 7. Germline-derived CDR1 and CDR2 are KGHSH and LQKENI. The CDR3 runs 15 residues. The CDR3 loop is CASSTGTGGRDGYTF. In DNA form, the CDR3 reads TGTGCCAGCTCAACCGGGACAGGGGGCCGGGATGGCTACACCTTC.